Presented here are 2 T cell receptor beta chains from one specimen sequenced in a study of CD8+ T cells in alopecia areata. Treatment: oral pan-JAK inhibitor, 5-10 mg twice daily. The sequencing template was cDNA reverse transcribed from extracted RNA. Only in-frame clones appear in the TCRdb table, and some are missing; sequencing was by immunoSEQ multiplex PCR. The sample has some 220,000 clones, about 50% seen once. The sequences come from CD4+ T cells sorted from blood, collected at week 4, from a patient treated with tofacitinib. The origin of the receptors is a human donor with alopecia areata.

This clone has just a few counts. The chain uses TRBV10-3 and TRBJ1-2; no reliable D call. V gave up 3 bases and J gave up 8 bases, with 16 bases separating them. Germline lookup yields CDR1 ENHRY and CDR2 SYGVKD. The CDR3 contains 14 residues. CDR3 sequence reads: CAISDHPSPGGYTF. Here the CDR3 DNA reads TGTGCCATCAGTGACCATCCCTCCCCCGGCGGCTACACCTTC.

The table lists this clone with a count of one. The rearrangement uses TRBV2 and TRBJ1-2, with 8 bases aligning to TRBD1. The CDR3 is made up of 14 amino acids. Germline loops: CDR1 SNHLY, CDR2 FYNNEI. The ends lost 3 bases at V and 6 bases at J; junction bases unmatched: 6. The CDR3 region is CASSDMAGGHGYTF. The CDR3 coding sequence is TGTGCCAGCAGTGATATGGCAGGGGGCCATGGCTACACCTTC. The full variable domain, in which reference TRBV2 and TRBJ1-2 provide the parts outside the CDR3, is EPEVTQTPSHQVTQMGQEVILRCVPISNHLYFYWYRQILGQKVEFLVSFYNNEISEKSEIFDDQFSVERPDGSNFTLKIRSTKLEDSAMYFCASSDMAGGHGYTFGSGTRLTVV.